This TCR beta chain was retrieved from a study of T cell changes during pregnancy in multiple sclerosis. This clone was seen a single time. Assay used: immunoSEQ multiplex PCR; TCRdb lists only in-frame clones, some missing. Of about 40,000 clones listed, roughly nine tenths are singletons. The source material was CD4+ T cells from peripheral blood mononuclear cells, sampled in the first trimester of pregnancy. This clonotype was obtained from a female donor with multiple sclerosis, enrolled in a pregnancy study.

CDR3 sequence (DNA): TGCGCCAGCAGCTGGAAGGGTACAACGGGGGAGCAGTACTTC. This sequence encodes CASSWKGTTGEQYF. The chain couples TRBV5-1 to TRBJ2-7, with a weak D call TRBD2 (5 bases). Germline CDR1 SGHRS, CDR2 YFSETQ. The CDR3 sequence is 14 residues long. V shed 3 bases and J shed 7 bases, with 17 bases lying between them.